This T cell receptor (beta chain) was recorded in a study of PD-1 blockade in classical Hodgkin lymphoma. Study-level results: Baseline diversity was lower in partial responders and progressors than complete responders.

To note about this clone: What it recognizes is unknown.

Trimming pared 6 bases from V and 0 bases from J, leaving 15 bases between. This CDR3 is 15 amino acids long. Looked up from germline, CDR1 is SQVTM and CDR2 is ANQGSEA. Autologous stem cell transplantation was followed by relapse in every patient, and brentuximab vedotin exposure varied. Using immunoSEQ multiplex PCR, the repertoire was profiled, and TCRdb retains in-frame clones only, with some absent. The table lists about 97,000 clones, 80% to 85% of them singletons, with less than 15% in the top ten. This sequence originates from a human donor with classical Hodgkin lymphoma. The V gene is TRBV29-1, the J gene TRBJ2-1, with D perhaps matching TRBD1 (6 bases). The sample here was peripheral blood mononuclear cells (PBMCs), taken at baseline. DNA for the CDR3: TGCAGCGTCAAACAGGGATTAGGCTCCTACAATGAGCAGTTCTTC. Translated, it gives CSVKQGLGSYNEQFF.